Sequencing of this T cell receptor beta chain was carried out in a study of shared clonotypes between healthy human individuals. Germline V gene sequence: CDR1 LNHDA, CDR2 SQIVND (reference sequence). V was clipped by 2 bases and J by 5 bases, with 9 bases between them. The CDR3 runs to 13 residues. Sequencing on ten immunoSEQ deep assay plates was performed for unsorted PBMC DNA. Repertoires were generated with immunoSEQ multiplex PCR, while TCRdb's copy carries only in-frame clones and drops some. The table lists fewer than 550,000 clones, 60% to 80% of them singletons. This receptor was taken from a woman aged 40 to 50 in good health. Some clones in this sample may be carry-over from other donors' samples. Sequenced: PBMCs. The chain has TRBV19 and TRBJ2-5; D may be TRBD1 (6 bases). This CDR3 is CASSITGSETQYF. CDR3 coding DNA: TGTGCCAGTAGTATAACAGGGTCGGAGACCCAGTACTTC.